The 10 T cell receptor beta chains in this list originate from one sample, sequenced in a study of patients and donors after allogeneic stem cell transplantation. TCRdb called the RT-PCR reads again in MiXCR, with one record for every CDR3 protein. The sample records roughly 200,000 distinct CDR3 sequences, about 38% being singletons. The specimen sequenced was blood, either unsorted or a sorted T cell fraction (not recorded which). These receptors all come from a human donor who was either an allogeneic HSCT recipient or a stem cell or donor lymphocyte infusion donor (not recorded which). It is not recorded whose cells these are; they may come from a transplant donor.

This clonotype was seen a handful of times. The rearrangement joins TRBV7-2 to TRBJ1-1; 7 bases line up with TRBD1. J lost 0 bases, V lost 6 bases, and 10 bases had no gene match. This CDR3 is 16 amino acids long. CDR1 is SGHTA and CDR2 is FQGNSA in the germline V gene. Here the CDR3 reads CASSSSRTGLNTEAFF. The CDR3 DNA is TGTGCCAGCAGTTCCTCCCGGACAGGTTTGAACACTGAAGCTTTCTTT.

This rearrangement joins TRBV7-9 to TRBJ2-1; 8 nucleotides match TRBD2. The CDR3 is 16 residues long. After removal of 7 bases from V and 5 bases from J, the junction contained 13 bases not matched to a gene. Germline CDR1 SEHNR, CDR2 FQNEAQ (reference sequence). CDR3 coding DNA: TGTGCCAGCACCTCGGGGAGGCGGGGGGCCAACAATGAGCAGTTCTTC. Its translation: CASTSGRRGANNEQFF.

V is TRBV12-3 or TRBV12-4 and J is TRBJ1-1; no clear D. V lost 8 bases and J lost 0, with 16 bases in between. The CDR3 totals 15 residues. The CDR3 nucleotides are TGTGCCAGCCCTTCTACCCAGCCGATGAACACTGAAGCTTTCTTT. Its protein is CASPSTQPMNTEAFF.

This clonotype was observed a handful of times. The chain recombines TRBV29-1 with TRBJ1-4; D might be TRBD1 (6 bases). CDR3 length equals 13 residues. Looked up from germline, CDR1 is SQVTM and CDR2 is ANQGSEA. Trimming removed 7 bases from V and 0 bases from J, with 9 bases in between. In DNA, the CDR3 is TGCAGCGCTACAGGGCCAACTAATGAAAAACTGTTTTTT. Translation gives CSATGPTNEKLFF.

The chain employs TRBV29-1 and TRBJ1-1; TRBD1 is a possible D gene (6 bases). V was pared by 5 bases and J by 2 bases, with 15 bases between. CDR3 length: 14 amino acids. Germline CDR1 is SQVTM and CDR2 is ANQGSEA. The DNA of the CDR3 is TGCAGCGTTCGCCGCCCGGGGGCTAACACTGAAGCTTTCTTT. It specifies CSVRRPGANTEAFF.

The chain employs TRBV20-1 and TRBJ1-2; D not resolved. The CDR3 is made up of 16 amino acids. The V end lost 0 bases, the J end lost 3 bases, and 17 bases lay between the germline ends. The germline V gene has CDR1 DFQATT and CDR2 SNEGSKA (reference sequence). The CDR3 spells CSARDSPLKNYYGYTF. The CDR3 DNA sequence: TGCAGTGCTAGAGATAGTCCATTAAAGAATTACTATGGCTACACCTTC.

Only one count was recorded for this clonotype. V usage is TRBV25-1 and J usage is TRBJ2-7; D remains ambiguous. Trimming pared 4 bases from V and 7 bases from J, leaving 8 bases between. CDR1 and CDR2 from the germline V gene are MGHDK and SYGVNS. The CDR3 extends over 11 amino acids. The CDR3 DNA reads as TGTGCCAGCAGTGGCTGGGTGGAGCAGTACTTC. It translates to CASSGWVEQYF.

The chain has TRBV5-1 and TRBJ1-1; tentative D call: TRBD1 (5 bases). This CDR3 has 16 amino acids. Trimming cost V 7 bases and J 0 bases, with 19 bases left between them. Germline CDR1 SGHRS, CDR2 YFSETQ. CDR3 protein: CASSRGRGLLNTEAFF. The DNA for the CDR3 is TGCGCCAGCTCGCGCGGGCGGGGACTTTTGAACACTGAAGCTTTCTTT.

This clonotype was seen a handful of times. The chain uses TRBV5-1 and TRBJ1-2; D gene ambiguous. CDR3 length: 14 residues. The V and J ends lost 9 bases and 0 bases respectively, with 15 bases between them. CDR1 SGHRS and CDR2 YFSETQ come from the germline V gene. DNA for the CDR3: TGCGCCACCCGCAATGGTGCCGCTAACTATGGCTACACCTTC. Protein: CATRNGAANYGYTF.

The V and J genes are TRBV4-1 and TRBJ2-2, with a possible D match to TRBD1 (6 bases). The germline V gene encodes CDR1 MGHRA and CDR2 YSYEKL. The length of the CDR3 is 17 residues. The V and J ends lost 0 bases and 1 base respectively, with 12 bases between them. The CDR3 here is CASSQEVRGWNTGELFF. The CDR3 region has the DNA TGCGCCAGCAGCCAAGAGGTCAGGGGCTGGAACACCGGGGAGCTGTTTTTT.